This entry lists 26 T cell receptor beta chains sequenced from one sample in a study of cytomegalovirus exposure and HLA in healthy donors. PCR employed 60 Vbeta and 13 Jbeta primers. The table came from immunoSEQ multiplex PCR; TCRdb's copy has only in-frame clones and leaves some out. The table shows some 110,000 clones, with around 80% occurring only once. The material sequenced was PBMCs. These receptor sequences come from a man in his forties in good health and CMV-seropositive.

The gene calls are TRBV28 and TRBJ2-1, with 7 bases identical to TRBD1. CDR1 and CDR2 (germline): MDHEN, SYDVKM. The CDR3 runs 16 residues. Trimming cost V 1 base and J 0 bases; bases outside gene matches: 3. CDR3 in DNA: TGTGCCAGCAGTTTATTGGGACAGAGCTCCTACAATGAGCAGTTCTTC. Encoded protein: CASSLLGQSSYNEQFF.

This rearrangement joins TRBV5-4 to TRBJ2-7; 8 bases line up with TRBD2. This CDR3 is built from 15 residues. V dropped 2 bases and J dropped 0; count of bases not matched to a gene: 4. Looked up from germline, CDR1 is SGHNT and CDR2 is YYREEE (reference sequence). CDR3 nucleotide sequence: TGTGCCAGCAGCTTAGATAGCGGGGACTCCTACGAGCAGTACTTC. It codes for CASSLDSGDSYEQYF.

This clone has just one count. The genes are TRBV6-6 and TRBJ1-3; possible D gene TRBD1, 5 bases. This CDR3 region has 14 residues. The V end was cut by 2 bases, the J end by 0 bases, with 5 bases between. Germline lookup yields CDR1 MNHNY and CDR2 SVGAGI (reference sequence). CDR3 coding DNA: TGTGCCAGCAGTTACGACAGCTCTGGAAACACCATATATTTT. It codes for CASSYDSSGNTIYF.

The chain combines TRBV21-1 with TRBJ2-7; the table names TRBD2, a call not compared with the DNA. TRBV21-1 is a known pseudogene. There are 20 residues in the CDR3. The CDR3 region is CASSKGYRLAGEPPYYEQYF. CDR3 in DNA: TGTGCCAGCAGCAAAGGATATAGGCTAGCGGGAGAACCCCCCTACTACGAGCAGTACTTC.

The genes are TRBV5-6 and TRBJ1-2; 7 bases line up with TRBD1. J was trimmed by 5 bases and V by 0 bases; bases with no gene match: 10. Germline V gives CDR1 SGHDT, CDR2 YYEEEE. CDR3 length: 16 residues. CDR3 in DNA: TGTGCCAGCAGCTTGGGAAGGACAGGAGAAAGATATGGCTACACCTTC. Translating gives CASSLGRTGERYGYTF.

This chain links TRBV19 with TRBJ1-6, with D possibly being TRBD1 (6 bases). CDR3 size: 15 residues. Germline loops: CDR1 LNHDA, CDR2 SQIVND (reference sequence). V lost 5 bases and J 10 bases, leaving 18 bases between the germline ends. This CDR3 reads CASSESTGRGSPLHF. The CDR3 DNA is TGTGCCAGTAGTGAATCGACAGGCCGGGGATCACCCCTCCACTTT.

The chain is built from TRBV9 and TRBJ1-4, with D tentatively TRBD1 (5 bases). The CDR3 has 16 residues. The V gene's germline CDR1 is SGDLS and CDR2 YYNGEE. V was trimmed by 0 bases and J by 5 bases, leaving 14 bases between them. For the CDR3, the DNA is TGTGCCAGCAGCGTAGCGGCGGGGACCGAGAATGAAAAACTGTTTTTT. It translates to CASSVAAGTENEKLFF.

This clone was seen more than once but under ten times. J is TRBJ2-3 and V is TRBV7-3; 12 nucleotides line up with TRBD2. CDR1 SGHTA and CDR2 FQGTGA come from the germline V gene. This CDR3 is 18 amino acids long. The trim removed 2 bases at V and 3 bases at J, leaving 9 bases unmatched. The CDR3 loop reads CASSLLSTSGSGTDTQYF. The CDR3 DNA reads as TGTGCCAGCAGCTTATTATCGACTAGCGGGAGTGGGACAGATACGCAGTATTTT. The entire variable domain, with the rest obtained from reference TRBV7-3 and TRBJ2-3, is as follows: GAGVSQTPSNKVTEKGKYVELRCDPISGHTALYWYRQSLGQGPEFLIYFQGTGAADDSGLPNDRFFAVRPEGSVSTLKIQRTERGDSAVYLCASSLLSTSGSGTDTQYFGPGTRLTVL.

Written as DNA, the CDR3 is TGCGCCAGCAGCCCCGGACTACCAGAGACCCAGTACTTC. Amino acids: CASSPGLPETQYF. The chain is built from TRBV5-1 and TRBJ2-5, with D possibly being TRBD2 (6 bases). The V end lost 4 bases, the J end lost 4 bases, and 11 bases lay between the germline ends. The CDR3 is made up of 13 amino acids. CDR1 is SGHRS and CDR2 is YFSETQ in the germline V gene.

This chain joins TRBV10-3 and TRBJ2-3; 9 nucleotides line up with TRBD1. The ends lost 3 bases at V and 4 bases at J; junction bases unmatched: 5. The CDR3 spans 15 residues. Germline V gene data show CDR1 as ENHRY and CDR2 as SYGVKD. The CDR3 coding sequence is TGTGCCATCAGTGATCCGGGACAGGGCTCAGATACGCAGTATTTT. As protein: CAISDPGQGSDTQYF.

This clone was seen only a few times. This chain connects TRBV2 to TRBJ1-1; 8 bases match TRBD1. Germline trimming cut 11 bases from V and 4 bases from J; bases unmatched to any gene: 15. Per germline, CDR1 SNHLY and CDR2 FYNNEI. This CDR3 contains 15 residues. The CDR3 region is CAQQGRGLESTEAFF. CDR3 in DNA: TGTGCCCAGCAAGGCAGGGGGCTCGAAAGCACTGAAGCTTTCTTT.

This clone was picked up a small number of times. CDR3 in amino acids: CASSSQGTSGGGSTDTQYF. The DNA of the CDR3 is TGTGCCAGCAGCTCACAAGGGACTAGCGGGGGGGGAAGCACAGATACGCAGTATTTT. This chain connects TRBV7-3 to TRBJ2-3; the match to TRBD2 covers 16 bases. Germline CDR1 and CDR2: SGHTA and FQGTGA. J gave up 0 bases and V 4 bases, and 7 bases lay outside the gene matches. The CDR3 length is 19 residues.

This clone was counted only a few times. The chain carries TRBV29-1 and TRBJ2-1, with no clear D. The CDR3 runs to 16 residues. The ends were cut back, 2 bases at V and 1 base at J, with 15 bases in the middle. Germline assignment: CDR1 SQVTM and CDR2 ANQGSEA. CDR3 protein: CSVETPRGGSYNEQFF. The CDR3 bases are TGCAGCGTTGAAACCCCCCGAGGTGGGTCCTACAATGAGCAGTTCTTC.

This clone is a singleton in its sample. The rearrangement links TRBV6-6 to TRBJ2-5, with 10 positions matching TRBD2. CDR3 length equals 14 residues. Germline values: CDR1 MNHNY, CDR2 SVGAGI (reference sequence). V was clipped by 1 base and J by 7 bases; unmatched bases: 3. Here the CDR3 DNA reads TGTGCCAGCAGTTACTTGAAGCGGGAGGGGACCCAGTACTTC. This codes for CASSYLKREGTQYF.

The CDR3 sequence is CAISEGGPDTQYF. As DNA, the CDR3 is TGTGCCATCAGTGAGGGGGGCCCCGATACGCAGTATTTT. This chain connects TRBV10-3 to TRBJ2-3; TRBD1 is a possible D gene (6 bases). Germline V CDR1 and CDR2: ENHRY, SYGVKD. This CDR3 is built from 13 residues. Trimming pared 2 bases from V and 6 bases from J, leaving 9 bases between.

CDR3 in amino acids: CASSRGLAGMYQETQYF. CDR3 in DNA: TGTGCCAGCAGCCGAGGACTAGCGGGAATGTACCAAGAGACCCAGTACTTC. This chain links TRBV5-8 with TRBJ2-5; TRBD2 agrees at 12 bases. Trimming at V came to 4 bases and at J to 0 bases, leaving 7 bases not matched to a gene. The CDR3 is made up of 17 amino acids. Germline V gene sequence: CDR1 SGHTS, CDR2 YDEGEE.

V and J are TRBV18 and TRBJ2-7; TRBD1 is a possible D gene (6 bases). This CDR3 is built from 13 residues. Germline V lookup: CDR1 KGHSH, CDR2 LQKENI. V was pared by 4 bases and J by 1 base, with 8 bases between. CDR3 coding DNA: TGTGCCAGCTCACAAGGACAGTCCTACGAGCAGTACTTC. Translating it yields CASSQGQSYEQYF.

The rearrangement links TRBV6-5 to TRBJ1-1, with 9 bases lining up with TRBD1. The V segment lost 7 bases and the J segment 4 bases; nucleotides outside the gene matches: 7. This CDR3 has 14 residues. Looked up from germline, CDR1 is MNHEY and CDR2 is SVGAGI. The DNA of the CDR3 is TGTGCCAGCATCCCTGAGACAGGGGGCACTGAAGCTTTCTTT. Its protein product is CASIPETGGTEAFF.

The gene calls are TRBV15 and TRBJ2-4, with 7 bases identical to TRBD1. J lost 6 bases, V lost 0 bases, and 5 bases had no gene match. CDR3 length: 15 amino acids. CDR1 is LNHNV, CDR2 YYDKDF, per germline (reference sequence). The CDR3 here is CATSRDLTGTNIQYF. In DNA form, the CDR3 reads TGTGCCACCAGCAGAGATTTGACAGGGACAAACATTCAGTACTTC.

The V gene is TRBV7-2, the J gene TRBJ2-4, with 14 bases aligning to TRBD2. Germline V gives CDR1 SGHTA, CDR2 FQGNSA. CDR3 size: 16 residues. V shed 0 bases, J shed 12 bases, and the junction held 7 bases outside the gene matches. CDR3 sequence: CASSLAPGLAGDSQYF. The CDR3 coding sequence is TGTGCCAGCAGCTTAGCCCCGGGACTAGCGGGGGACAGTCAGTACTTC.

V is TRBV11-1 and J is TRBJ2-2; 7 nucleotides align to TRBD1. The germline gives CDR1 SGHAT, CDR2 FQDESV (reference sequence). The CDR3 extends over 16 amino acids. With V trimmed by 3 bases and J by 4 bases, 8 bases remained unmatched. The chain's CDR3 is CASSFRTGSATGELFF. The CDR3 nucleotides read TGTGCCAGCAGCTTCCGGACAGGCAGCGCCACCGGGGAGCTGTTTTTT. Supplemented by reference TRBV11-1 and TRBJ2-2, the full variable domain reads EAEVAQSPRYKITEKSQAVAFWCDPISGHATLYWYRQILGQGPELLVQFQDESVVDDSQLPKDRFSAERLKGVDSTLKIQPAELGDSAMYLCASSFRTGSATGELFFGEGSRLTVL.

The V call is TRBV5-4, the J call TRBJ2-1, with 13 bases fitting TRBD2. The V gene end was trimmed by 4 bases and the J gene end by 7 bases; junction bases not matched to a gene: 5. In germline, CDR1 is SGHNT, CDR2 YYREEE (reference sequence). The CDR3 loop spans 15 amino acids. CDR3 nucleotides: TGTGCCAGCAGCCCCAGACTAGCGGGGGGTAATGAGCAGTTCTTC. Its protein is CASSPRLAGGNEQFF. Variable domain in full (rest from reference TRBV5-4 and TRBJ2-1): ETGVTQSPTHLIKTRGQQVTLRCSSQSGHNTVSWYQQALGQGPQFIFQYYREEENGRGNFPPRFSGLQFPNYSSELNVNALELDDSALYLCASSPRLAGGNEQFFGPGTRLTVL.

J is TRBJ1-6 and V is TRBV6-1; D is perhaps TRBD1 (6 bases). Germline CDR1 reads MNHNS; CDR2 reads SASEGT. Trimming removed 2 bases from V and 7 bases from J, with 6 bases in between. The CDR3 covers 13 residues. CDR3: CASSERGNSPLHF. DNA for the CDR3: TGTGCCAGCAGTGAAAGGGGGAATTCACCCCTCCACTTT.

This chain uses TRBV7-2 with TRBJ2-7; 13 nucleotides agree with TRBD2. Trimming at V came to 4 bases and at J to 2 bases, leaving 2 bases not matched to a gene. This CDR3 is 15 amino acids long. Germline values: CDR1 SGHTA, CDR2 FQGNSA. Here the CDR3 DNA reads TGTGCCAGCAGCTCGACTAGCGGGGGGCCCTACGAGCAGTACTTC. Translating gives CASSSTSGGPYEQYF.

This clone was seen more than once but under ten times. The chain has TRBV10-2 and TRBJ2-7; 12 nucleotides agree with TRBD2. Per germline, CDR1 WSHSY and CDR2 SAAADI. CDR3 length: 15 residues. J gave up 4 bases and V 3 bases, and 4 bases lay outside the gene matches. DNA of the CDR3: TGCGCCAGCAGTGAATGGCTAGCGGGAGGGTACGAGCAGTACTTC. The encoded protein is CASSEWLAGGYEQYF.

The chain combines TRBV7-2 with TRBJ1-6; 7 positions match TRBD1. CDR3 length: 14 amino acids. The V segment lost 5 bases and the J segment 10 bases; nucleotides outside the gene matches: 8. CDR1 and CDR2 from the germline V gene are SGHTA and FQGNSA. CDR3 coding DNA: TGTGCCAGCAGCGCCCGACAGGGTCCCTCACCCCTCCACTTT. The encoded protein is CASSARQGPSPLHF.